The sequence of this T cell receptor (beta chain) was determined in a study of vaccination and CD4 T cells after COVID-19. The Oncomine TCR Beta short-read assay was applied to DNA of cultured CD4+ T cells. A single record per CDR3 protein comes from TCRdb applying MiXCR to the PCR reads. The sample consists of around 10,000 distinct CDR3 sequences, around 40% of them appearing once. CDR1 is MNHNS and CDR2 is SASEGT in the germline V gene. V gave up 5 bases and J gave up 4 bases; unmatched junction bases: 6. The CDR3 is 15 residues long. Treatment reported: roughly nine-day PBMC culture with coronavirus spike peptide pools or control peptides (ViraFEST assay). With regard to this clonotype: The target antigen is unknown.

The source of this sequence is a human donor who had recovered from COVID-19. This chain uses TRBV6-1 with TRBJ2-3; 10 nucleotides line up with TRBD2. The source material was CD4+ T cells from blood, cultured in vitro. The CDR3 is CASSRSGGAADTQYF. For the CDR3, the DNA is TGTGCCAGCAGTCGAAGCGGGGGGGCCGCAGATACGCAGTATTTT.